This T cell receptor beta chain was found in a study of regulatory T cells in long-lasting Graves disease. V lost 5 bases and J 4 bases, leaving 17 bases between the germline ends. The CDR3 sequence is 15 residues long. Germline CDR1 is MRHNA and CDR2 is SNTAGT. iRepertoire HTBI primers and Arm-PCR of CDR3 regions built TCR beta libraries. TCRdb redid the calling of the multiplex PCR reads with MiXCR, one entry per CDR3 protein. Altogether roughly 220,000 distinct CDR3 sequences are present, around 19% being singletons, with the ten largest covering roughly a fifth. Time point: newly diagnosed GD, antithyroid drugs for less than 3 months. The TCR library used RNA extracted from PBMCs. This clonotype has just a few counts.

The sample was peripheral blood mononuclear cells (PBMCs), taken at new diagnosis, from a patient treated with antithyroid drugs. The chain has TRBV6-4 and TRBJ1-2; D is unclear. The TCR comes from a female donor with Graves disease. CDR3: CASSYRAAQSYGYTF. CDR3 coding DNA: TGTGCCAGCAGTTACCGCGCAGCCCAATCCTATGGCTACACCTTC.